This T cell receptor beta chain was sequenced in a study of blood T cell repertoires in COVID-19. At the level of the study: The United States, Italy and Spain supplied acute and convalescent COVID-19 samples.

During active infection, Seattle patients enrolled and were then monitored through disease. Germline assignment: CDR1 ENHRY and CDR2 SYGVKD. The length of the CDR3 is 12 residues. Trimming cost V 9 bases and J 7 bases; bases outside gene matches: 4. Some clones are missing from TCRdb's copy, which holds only in-frame ones; the method was immunoSEQ multiplex PCR. The repertoire includes almost 300,000 clones, around 92% of them detected once, and around 10% sits in the top ten. This chain connects TRBV10-3 to TRBJ2-7; 12 positions agree with TRBD1. The origin of this receptor is a woman aged 30 to 39 with COVID-19, enrolled during active disease. The source material was peripheral blood. CDR3 sequence reads: CAMGQGAREQYF. The CDR3 region has the DNA TGTGCCATGGGACAGGGGGCGAGAGAGCAGTACTTC.